This T cell receptor (beta chain) stems from a study of cytomegalovirus exposure and HLA in healthy donors. Study-wide context: The 120 or so validation repertoires used a platform that matched the one used for the 550 to 800 first-cohort repertoires, as a later analysis reported. Points from the study as a whole: TCR beta chains numbering some 160 were designated cytomegalovirus-associated.

The donors were in the approximately 130-subject validation cohort, distinct from the approximately 700-subject first cohort. As for this clone: Its antigen remains unidentified.

The data were produced by immunoSEQ multiplex PCR, yet TCRdb's version contains in-frame clones alone and is incomplete. In the table there are around 150,000 clones, approximately 89% of which are singletons. Germline assignment: CDR1 MDHEN and CDR2 SYDVKM. Trimming took off 6 bases at V and 0 bases at J, with 14 bases between the two ends. CDR3 length equals 15 residues. Sequenced: PBMCs. This TCR derives from a man aged 18-30 years in good health and CMV-seropositive. J is TRBJ1-2 and V is TRBV28, with D tentatively TRBD1 (6 bases). CDR3 protein: CASSPIGGANYGYTF. CDR3 DNA sequence: TGTGCCAGCAGCCCGATAGGGGGTGCTAACTATGGCTACACCTTC.